The entry below describes one TCR beta chain. Its specificity is not known. This record comes from a study of cytotoxic CD8 clonotypes in ibrutinib-treated CLL. About the study: Enrolment comprised around 11 relapsed/refractory and roughly 15 treatment-naive patients; 17 to 18 were IGHV unmutated. Response samples were obtained once patients had received a median about 12 months of treatment, range 6 to 36.

The V gene lost 5 bases and the J gene lost 4 bases, with 12 bases spanning the gap. The CDR3 runs to 14 residues. CDR1 is MNHEY and CDR2 is SMNVEV in the germline V gene (reference sequence). Study conclusions and caveats: Increased clonality at ibrutinib response gave way to a return toward baseline at progression.

Investigators sought sequencing depths of between 1 in 200,000 and 1 in 1 million T cells. TCRdb's table, derived via immunoSEQ multiplex PCR, lists solely in-frame clones and lacks some. Of around 70,000 clones in the sample, 75% to 90% were seen once. V is TRBV27 and J is TRBJ1-5, with TRBD1 as a possible D gene (5 bases). The sequenced sample was PBMCs, obtained after 24 months of ibrutinib treatment. The sequence came from a human donor with chronic lymphocytic leukemia. CDR3 residues: CASSLGTQNQPQHF. For the CDR3, the DNA is TGTGCCAGCAGTCTTGGGACCCAAAATCAGCCCCAGCATTTT.